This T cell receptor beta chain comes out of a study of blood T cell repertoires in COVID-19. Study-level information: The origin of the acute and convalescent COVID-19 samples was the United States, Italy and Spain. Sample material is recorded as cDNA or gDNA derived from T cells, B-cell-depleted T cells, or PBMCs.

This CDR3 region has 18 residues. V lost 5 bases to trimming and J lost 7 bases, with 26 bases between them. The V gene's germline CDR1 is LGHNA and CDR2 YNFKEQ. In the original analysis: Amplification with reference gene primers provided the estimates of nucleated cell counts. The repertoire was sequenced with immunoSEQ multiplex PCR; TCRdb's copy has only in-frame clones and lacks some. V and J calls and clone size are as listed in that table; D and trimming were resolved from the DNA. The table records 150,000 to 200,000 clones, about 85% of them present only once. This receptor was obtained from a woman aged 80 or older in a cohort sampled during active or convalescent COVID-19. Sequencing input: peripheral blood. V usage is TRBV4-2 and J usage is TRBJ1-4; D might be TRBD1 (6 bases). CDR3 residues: CASSTRPGGILLGEKLFF. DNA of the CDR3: TGTGCCAGCAGCACCCGGCCGGGGGGCATTTTGCTAGGTGAAAAACTGTTTTTT.